The source of this T cell receptor beta chain is a study of CD8+CD57+ T cells in acquired aplastic anemia. The V and J ends lost 5 bases and 7 bases respectively, with 12 bases between them. Germline assignment: CDR1 DFQATT and CDR2 SNEGSKA (reference sequence). This CDR3 has 13 amino acids. TCR beta VDJ and CDR3 were profiled, and genomic DNA was the template. TCRdb reanalysed the reads using MiXCR and keeps one entry per CDR3 protein. The sample lists some 160,000 distinct CDR3 sequences, around 48% seen once, with about 3% in the top ten. Those patients picked for sequencing had displayed CD8+CD57+ cell expansion on flow cytometry.

The V gene is TRBV20-1, the J gene TRBJ1-6; D is ambiguous. The sample consisted of sorted CD4+, CD8+, or CD8+CD57+ T cells (not recorded which) from PBMCs. The receptor's source is a human donor with aplastic anemia. The CDR3, as DNA: TGCAGTGCTCCCATGGGCAGCAATTCACCCCTCCACTTT. Residues: CSAPMGSNSPLHF.